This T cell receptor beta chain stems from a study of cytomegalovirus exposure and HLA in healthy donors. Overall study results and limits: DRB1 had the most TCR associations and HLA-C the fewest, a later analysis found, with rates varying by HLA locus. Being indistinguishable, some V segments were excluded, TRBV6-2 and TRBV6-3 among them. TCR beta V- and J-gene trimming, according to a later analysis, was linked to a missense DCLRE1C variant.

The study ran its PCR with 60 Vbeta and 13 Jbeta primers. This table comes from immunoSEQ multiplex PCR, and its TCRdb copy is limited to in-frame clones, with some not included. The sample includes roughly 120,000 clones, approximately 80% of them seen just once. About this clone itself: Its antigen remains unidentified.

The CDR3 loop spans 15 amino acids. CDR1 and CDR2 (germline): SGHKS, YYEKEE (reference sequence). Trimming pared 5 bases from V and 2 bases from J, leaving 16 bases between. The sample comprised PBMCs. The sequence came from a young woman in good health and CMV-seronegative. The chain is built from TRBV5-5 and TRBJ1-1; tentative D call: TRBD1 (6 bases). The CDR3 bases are TGTGCCAGCAGGTTTGCGGACAGCCTTAACACTGAAGCTTTCTTT. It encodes CASRFADSLNTEAFF.